The 20 T cell receptor beta chains reported below all come from one sample, sequenced in a study of post-analysis software for immune sequencing data. Study outcomes and limitations: Patients used about five TRBV segments, including TRBV5-6, TRBV5-1 and TRBV20-1, more often than controls.

Prepared TCR beta cDNA libraries contained unique molecular identifiers. TCRdb used MiXCR to reprocess the PCR reads, holding one entry per CDR3 protein. Among hundreds of thousands of distinct CDR3 sequences listed, roughly 30% were seen once. Their antigen targets remain unknown. Input material: blood. The source is a girl between 10 and 17 years old with multiple sclerosis.

Comments on this clonotype: Possible read error: a much larger clone is one base away. The chain couples TRBV7-2 to TRBJ2-7; a weak D match, TRBD1 (6 bases). The germline CDR1 and CDR2 sequences are SGHTA and FQGNSA. Trimming pared 1 base from V and 6 bases from J, leaving 19 bases between. This CDR3 is 16 amino acids long. CDR3 sequence (DNA): TGTGCCAGCAGCTTAGGTTGGTCGCAGGGGACGTGCGAGCAGTACTTC. It is translated as CASSLGWSQGTCEQYF.

In its sample, this clonotype was seen a few times. The V and J genes are TRBV2 and TRBJ2-7, with D perhaps matching TRBD1 or TRBD2 (5 bases each). Germline V gene sequence: CDR1 SNHLY, CDR2 FYNNEI. The CDR3 spans 11 residues. DNA of the CDR3: TGTGGAGGAGCGGACACCTACGAGCAGTACTTC. Protein sequence: CGGADTYEQYF. The variable domain in full, completed from reference TRBV2 and TRBJ2-7, reads EPEVTQTPSHQVTQMGQEVILRCVPISNHLYFYWYRQILGQKVEFLVSFYNNEISEKSEIFDDQFSVERPDGSNFTLKIRSTKLEDSAMYFCGGADTYEQYFGPGTRLTVT.

This clonotype was seen a handful of times. This rearrangement joins TRBV5-5 to TRBJ2-3; perhaps TRBD1 as D (6 bases). Germline assignment: CDR1 SGHKS and CDR2 YYEKEE (reference sequence). The V end was cut by 3 bases, the J end by 7 bases, with 12 bases between. CDR3 length: 13 amino acids. This chain's CDR3 is CASSSRQANTQYF. The CDR3 region has the DNA TGTGCCAGCAGCTCCCGACAGGCCAATACGCAGTATTTT.

The chain uses TRBV7-2 and TRBJ2-2; TRBD2 aligns across 11 bases. The CDR3 loop spans 19 amino acids. Germline V gene lookup returns CDR1 SGHTA and CDR2 FQGNSA. V was clipped by 4 bases and J by 0 bases; unmatched bases: 10. For the CDR3, the DNA is TGTGCCAGCAGCTCCCAGCGGACTAGCGGGTGGGCGAACACCGGGGAGCTGTTTTTT. Its protein is CASSSQRTSGWANTGELFF. Drawing the rest from reference TRBV7-2 and TRBJ2-2, the complete variable domain is GAGVSQSPSNKVTEKGKDVELRCDPISGHTALYWYRQSLGQGLEFLIYFQGNSAPDKSGLPSDRFSAERTGGSVSTLTIQRTQQEDSAVYLCASSSQRTSGWANTGELFFGEGSRLTVL.

V usage is TRBV7-2 and J usage is TRBJ2-4, with 10 bases lining up with TRBD2. Germline CDR1 SGHTA, CDR2 FQGNSA. After removal of 5 bases from V and 1 base from J, the junction contained 8 bases not matched to a gene. The CDR3 length is 17 residues. CDR3 DNA sequence: TGTGCCAGCAGCCTCGGACTAGCGGTGTCTGCCAAAAACATTCAGTACTTC. Amino acid sequence: CASSLGLAVSAKNIQYF.

The chain has TRBV3-1 and TRBJ1-6; D is unresolved. V lost 3 bases and J 10 bases, leaving 16 bases between the germline ends. The germline V gene has CDR1 LGHDT and CDR2 YNNKEL (reference sequence). The CDR3 has 15 amino acids. CDR3 in amino acids: CASSHLGPAGSPLHF. In DNA form, the CDR3 reads TGTGCCAGCAGCCACCTAGGACCGGCCGGATCACCCCTCCACTTT.

The genes are TRBV5-1 and TRBJ1-2; possibly TRBD1 for D (5 bases). CDR1 is SGHRS and CDR2 is YFSETQ in the germline V gene. Trimming removed 4 bases at V and 5 bases at J, with 21 bases between. The CDR3 has 16 amino acids. The CDR3 bases are TGCGCCAGCAGCCTCACCGGGGGGGATCCCGGATATGGCTACACCTTC. This codes for CASSLTGGDPGYGYTF. The complete variable domain, with remaining parts taken from reference TRBV5-1 and TRBJ1-2, reads KAGVTQTPRYLIKTRGQQVTLSCSPISGHRSVSWYQQTPGQGLQFLFEYFSETQRNKGNFPGRFSGRQFSNSRSEMNVSTLELGDSALYLCASSLTGGDPGYGYTFGSGTRLTVV.

The chain has TRBV5-1 and TRBJ1-1; D gene unclear. Germline lookup yields CDR1 SGHRS and CDR2 YFSETQ. This CDR3 has 14 residues. V was cut by 0 bases and J by 5 bases, with 11 bases left in between. The CDR3 spells CASSLGHPGTEAFF. CDR3 sequence (DNA): TGCGCCAGCAGCTTGGGACACCCGGGGACTGAAGCTTTCTTT.

V gene TRBV7-2 combines with J gene TRBJ1-1, with 7 bases lining up with TRBD1. The CDR3 length is 15 residues. With 4 bases clipped from V and 1 base from J, the junction kept 6 bases outside the gene matches. Germline V lookup: CDR1 SGHTA, CDR2 FQGNSA. CDR3 residues: CASSSRQGPNTEAFF. The CDR3 DNA is TGTGCCAGCAGCTCCCGACAGGGCCCGAACACTGAAGCTTTCTTT.

This clonotype came up many times. The chain is built from TRBV20-1 and TRBJ2-7, with D tentatively TRBD1 (5 bases). V was clipped by 3 bases and J by 5 bases, with 14 bases between them. Germline CDR1 reads DFQATT; CDR2 reads SNEGSKA (reference sequence). This CDR3 has 13 amino acids. The CDR3 DNA is TGCAGTGCTAGGCCAACAGGTAACCACGAGCAGTACTTC. Amino acid sequence: CSARPTGNHEQYF.

The chain employs TRBV6-1 and TRBJ2-3, with a tentative D call TRBD1 (5 bases). CDR3 length: 15 amino acids. Trimming stripped 6 bases from V and 2 bases from J, with 15 bases between. Germline loops: CDR1 MNHNS, CDR2 SASEGT. The CDR3 nucleotides are TGTGCCAGCAGGCTCCCGACAGACCTCACAGATACGCAGTATTTT. It yields the protein CASRLPTDLTDTQYF.

On this clonotype itself: A much larger clonotype is one base distant, so this may be a read error. The chain is built from TRBV29-1 and TRBJ1-4; D unresolved. V lost 5 bases and J 7 bases, leaving 14 bases between the germline ends. The length of the CDR3 is 13 residues. Per germline, CDR1 SQVTM and CDR2 ANQGSEA. CDR3 DNA sequence: TGCAGCGTTTTTGCGCCGGGGAGTGAAAAACTGTTTTTT. Its translation: CSVFAPGSEKLFF.

This rearrangement joins TRBV20-1 to TRBJ1-2, with a weak D call TRBD1 (6 bases). CDR3 size: 13 residues. Germline assignment: CDR1 DFQATT and CDR2 SNEGSKA (reference sequence). The CDR3 region has the DNA TGCAGCACGGAGGGGGATGGTGGGTATGGCTACACCTTC. It is translated as CSTEGDGGYGYTF.

This CDR3 reads CASSLARLAGSREQYF. The CDR3 DNA reads as TGTGCCAGCAGCTTAGCGCGGCTAGCGGGATCGCGTGAGCAGTACTTC. The gene calls are TRBV7-8 and TRBJ2-5; 9 bases line up with TRBD2. Germline V gene sequence: CDR1 SGHVS, CDR2 FQNEAQ. The CDR3 runs 16 residues. The junction had 13 bases not matched to a gene; V was cut back by 0 bases and J by 11 bases.

The chain employs TRBV2 and TRBJ1-5, with 7 bases matching TRBD1. Trimming took 4 bases from V and 6 from J; bases not matched to a gene: 12. The CDR3 totals 16 residues. Germline CDR1 is SNHLY and CDR2 is FYNNEI. CDR3 in amino acids: CASSGTGTERTQPQHF. The CDR3 DNA reads TGTGCCAGCAGTGGAACCGGGACAGAGCGCACTCAGCCCCAGCATTTT.

This chain connects TRBV28 to TRBJ2-3; D might be TRBD1 (6 bases). Trimming took 5 bases from V and 3 from J, leaving 21 bases between them. This CDR3 has 17 residues. CDR1 and CDR2 (germline): MDHEN, SYDVKM. Here the CDR3 DNA reads TGTGCCAGCAGTCCATGGCCGGCAGGGGTTGGAACAGATACGCAGTATTTT. Translated, it gives CASSPWPAGVGTDTQYF.

This clonotype has only a few counts. V is TRBV18 and J is TRBJ2-5, with no clear D. CDR3 length equals 14 residues. The V gene lost 2 bases and the J gene lost 3 bases, with 10 bases spanning the gap. CDR1 KGHSH and CDR2 LQKENI come from the germline V gene. In nucleotides, the CDR3 is TGTGCCAGCTCACCAGCTTCCACAAAAGAGACCCAGTACTTC. Encoded protein: CASSPASTKETQYF.

This clonotype came up a few times. This chain connects TRBV7-9 to TRBJ1-1; D unresolved. This CDR3 comprises 14 residues. In germline, CDR1 is SEHNR, CDR2 FQNEAQ (reference sequence). Trimming took off 5 bases at V and 5 bases at J, with 15 bases between the two ends. This CDR3 is CASSPVPWETEAFF. In DNA form, the CDR3 reads TGTGCCAGCAGCCCCGTTCCATGGGAAACTGAAGCTTTCTTT.

This clonotype came up a few times. V usage is TRBV20-1 and J usage is TRBJ1-2; possible D gene TRBD1, 6 bases. The CDR3 length is 13 residues. Trimming took off 2 bases at V and 1 base at J, with 8 bases between the two ends. Germline CDR1 DFQATT, CDR2 SNEGSKA (reference sequence). In nucleotides, the CDR3 is TGCAGTGCTAGACAGGACAGTAACTATGGCTACACCTTC. Translation gives CSARQDSNYGYTF.

The rearrangement links TRBV2 to TRBJ2-7; TRBD1 agrees at 10 bases. V shed 7 bases and J 2 bases; nucleotides not matched to a gene: 17. Germline V gene sequence: CDR1 SNHLY, CDR2 FYNNEI. The CDR3 has 18 residues. The CDR3 DNA reads as TGTGCCAGCATTGACCCGGGACAGGGGTCACTAAGAGCCTACGAGCAGTACTTC. It is translated as CASIDPGQGSLRAYEQYF.